Each of the 15 T cell receptor beta chains below was sequenced from the same sample in a study of cytotoxic CD8 clonotypes in ibrutinib-treated CLL. Only in-frame clones appear in the TCRdb table, and some are missing; sequencing was by immunoSEQ multiplex PCR. The repertoire has tens of thousands of clones, roughly 86% of them found once; the top ten carry around 5%. The specimen comprised PBMCs, sampled before ibrutinib treatment. These receptors all come from a human donor with chronic lymphocytic leukemia.

J is TRBJ2-1 and V is TRBV9; possibly TRBD1 or TRBD2 for D (5 bases each). The CDR3 is 15 amino acids. Trimming took 3 bases from V and 6 from J, leaving 16 bases between them. The germline V gene encodes CDR1 SGDLS and CDR2 YYNGEE. The CDR3 reads CASSAAQEGRNEQFF. CDR3 in DNA: TGTGCCAGCAGCGCAGCCCAAGAGGGGCGCAATGAGCAGTTCTTC.

The chain uses TRBV29-1 and TRBJ2-1, with D possibly TRBD2 on 5 matching bases. The CDR3 totals 14 residues. CDR1 and CDR2 from the germline V gene are SQVTM and ANQGSEA. CDR3 DNA sequence: TGCGGAAGCGGAACGTTGAGCGGTTACAATGAGCAGTTCTTC. The encoded protein is CGSGTLSGYNEQFF.

DNA for the CDR3: TGTGCCAGCAGTGAAAAACCTAGAACAGGCACGGCCCCCTATGGCTACACCTTC. As protein: CASSEKPRTGTAPYGYTF. J is TRBJ1-2 and V is TRBV6-1, with TRBD1 as a possible D gene (5 bases). The V end was cut by 2 bases, the J end by 4 bases, with 23 bases between. Germline values: CDR1 MNHNS, CDR2 SASEGT. The CDR3 runs to 18 residues.

V gene TRBV14 combines with J gene TRBJ2-7, with TRBD1 identical over 10 bases. After removal of 4 bases from V and 1 base from J, the junction contained 10 bases not matched to a gene. The CDR3 has 17 amino acids. CDR1 and CDR2 from the germline V gene are SGHDN and FVKESK. CDR3 nucleotides: TGTGCCAGCAGCCCAAACTACGGGACAGGGGCTTCCTACGAGCAGTACTTC. It specifies CASSPNYGTGASYEQYF. Full variable domain (outside the CDR3, taken from reference TRBV14 and TRBJ2-7): EAGVTQFPSHSVIEKGQTVTLRCDPISGHDNLYWYRRVMGKEIKFLLHFVKESKQDESGMPNNRFLAERTGGTYSTLKVQPAELEDSGVYFCASSPNYGTGASYEQYFGPGTRLTVT.

The rearrangement uses TRBV28 and TRBJ1-5; D is unresolved. This CDR3 region has 15 residues. The germline V gene has CDR1 MDHEN and CDR2 SYDVKM. The V end was cut by 4 bases, the J end by 5 bases, with 15 bases between. The CDR3, as DNA: TGTGCCAGCAGTTCAACCGTGGGCCCGTATCAGCCCCAGCATTTT. Translation gives CASSSTVGPYQPQHF.

Note on this clone: This specimen includes other DNA sequences encoding the same CDR3. The chain is built from TRBV4-1 and TRBJ2-7; TRBD1 matches at 9 bases. The CDR3 has 16 amino acids. CDR1 and CDR2 (germline): MGHRA, YSYEKL. V lost 0 bases, J lost 4 bases, and 7 bases stayed unmatched. The CDR3 loop is CASSQDLDRGIYEQYF. Written as DNA, the CDR3 is TGCGCCAGCAGCCAAGATCTGGACAGGGGAATTTACGAGCAGTACTTC.

The gene calls are TRBV7-3 and TRBJ2-5; 7 bases map to TRBD2. Germline V gives CDR1 SGHTA, CDR2 FQGTGA. The CDR3 sequence is 18 residues long. The V and J ends lost 5 bases and 5 bases, in that order; junction bases with no gene match: 20. CDR3 in DNA: TGTGCCAGCAGCCTCCATCCCGGGACTATATCTGGGGAGGAGACCCAGTACTTC. This translates into CASSLHPGTISGEETQYF. Filled out from reference TRBV7-3 and TRBJ2-5, the complete variable domain reads GAGVSQTPSNKVTEKGKYVELRCDPISGHTALYWYRQSLGQGPEFLIYFQGTGAADDSGLPNDRFFAVRPEGSVSTLKIQRTERGDSAVYLCASSLHPGTISGEETQYFGPGTRLLVL.

The chain links TRBV28 to TRBJ1-5; D remains unclear. The germline CDR1 and CDR2 sequences are MDHEN and SYDVKM. The CDR3 loop spans 16 amino acids. Trimming shortened V by 7 bases and J by 6 bases, and 22 bases separated the two germline ends. CDR3 DNA: TGTGCCAGCAACCTAGACAAGGGAGGGCCCACTCAGCCCCAGCATTTT. This codes for CASNLDKGGPTQPQHF.

The chain combines TRBV18 with TRBJ2-5, with 9 bases aligning to TRBD2. V lost 3 bases and J lost 0; bases outside the gene matches: 2. This CDR3 contains 15 residues. Per the germline V gene, CDR1 is KGHSH and CDR2 is LQKENI. CDR3 residues: CASSPSGSHQETQYF. DNA for the CDR3: TGTGCCAGCTCACCTAGCGGGAGCCACCAAGAGACCCAGTACTTC.

This clone was seen just once. The rearrangement links TRBV7-8 to TRBJ2-7, with a weak D call TRBD1 (6 bases). CDR1 is SGHVS and CDR2 is FQNEAQ in the germline V gene. The CDR3 is made up of 16 amino acids. V lost 1 base to trimming and J lost 5 bases, with 18 bases between them. CDR3 residues: CASSLVGVSGENEQYF. Written as DNA, the CDR3 is TGTGCCAGCAGCTTAGTTGGGGTTTCAGGGGAAAACGAGCAGTACTTC.

The CDR3 DNA reads TGTGCCAGCGTCCCCACGGGTACAGGAGGTTCCAAAAACATTCAGTACTTC. Residues: CASVPTGTGGSKNIQYF. This rearrangement joins TRBV2 to TRBJ2-4, with D possibly called TRBD1 or TRBD2 (5 bases each). V shed 8 bases and J shed 2 bases, with 22 bases lying between them. CDR3 size: 17 residues. Germline V gives CDR1 SNHLY, CDR2 FYNNEI.

This clone showed up just once. The V gene is TRBV27, the J gene TRBJ2-6; 7 bases agree with TRBD1. Germline V lookup: CDR1 MNHEY, CDR2 SMNVEV (reference sequence). This CDR3 comprises 15 residues. V gave up 5 bases and J gave up 4 bases; unmatched junction bases: 5. The CDR3 DNA reads TGTGCCAGCAGTCCGCAGGGGGTAGGGGCCAACGTCCTGACTTTC. It specifies CASSPQGVGANVLTF.

The chain uses TRBV18 and TRBJ2-5, with D perhaps matching TRBD1 (6 bases). The CDR3 loop spans 14 amino acids. V dropped 6 bases and J dropped 2 bases, with 13 bases sitting between them. From germline, CDR1 is KGHSH and CDR2 LQKENI. CDR3 coding DNA: TGTGCCAGCTCTCAGGGCAGGGGACAAGAGACCCAGTACTTC. The encoded protein is CASSQGRGQETQYF.

This chain joins TRBV21-1 and TRBJ2-2; TRBD2, as called in the table, went unchecked against the DNA. TRBV21-1 is reported as a pseudogene. This CDR3 has 17 amino acids. The CDR3 DNA sequence: TGTGCCAGCAGCACCTGGGGAGACCGGGAGGGGTCCGGGGAGCTGTTTTTT. This sequence encodes CASSTWGDREGSGELFF.

The chain joins TRBV6-1 to TRBJ2-7; 14 bases fit TRBD2. V shed 7 bases and J 6 bases; nucleotides not matched to a gene: 5. Germline CDR1 is MNHNS and CDR2 is SASEGT. The CDR3 totals 14 residues. CDR3 amino acids: CASTTGTSGSEQYF. CDR3 in DNA: TGTGCCAGCACTACCGGGACTAGCGGGAGCGAGCAGTACTTC.